Listed below are T cell receptor beta chains from one sample, sequenced in a study of cytomegalovirus exposure and HLA in healthy donors. Repertoires were generated with immunoSEQ multiplex PCR, while TCRdb's copy carries only in-frame clones and drops some. The data hold 95,000 to 150,000 clones, with approximately 90% observed a single time. Input material: PBMCs. The receptors here all came from a woman under 30 in good health and CMV-seronegative. CDR3s include the opening cysteine and the closing phenylalanine or tryptophan.

v_call,cdr3_aa
TRBV15,CATSRRLAGGTDTQYF
TRBV19,CASSIAGDINEQFF
TRBV5-5,CASSTGLAGGEQYF
TRBV10-3,CAISPTQTENTEAFF
TRBV30,CAWRAKQGAYGYTF
TRBV7-2,CASSFAGLASYNEQFF
TRBV2,CASRETLQGYEQYF
TRBV7-6,CASSPNAPGLAYNEQFF
TRBV6-4,CASSPGDTDTQYF
TRBV9,CASSVGLSGTLGDTQYF
TRBV5-1,CASSQPNNRGQTQHF
TRBV28,CASQGGATYEQYF
TRBV18,CASSPRRDLAVYEQYF
TRBV5-1,CASSLRQAPYEQYF
TRBV5-1,CASSLVAGDTDTQYF